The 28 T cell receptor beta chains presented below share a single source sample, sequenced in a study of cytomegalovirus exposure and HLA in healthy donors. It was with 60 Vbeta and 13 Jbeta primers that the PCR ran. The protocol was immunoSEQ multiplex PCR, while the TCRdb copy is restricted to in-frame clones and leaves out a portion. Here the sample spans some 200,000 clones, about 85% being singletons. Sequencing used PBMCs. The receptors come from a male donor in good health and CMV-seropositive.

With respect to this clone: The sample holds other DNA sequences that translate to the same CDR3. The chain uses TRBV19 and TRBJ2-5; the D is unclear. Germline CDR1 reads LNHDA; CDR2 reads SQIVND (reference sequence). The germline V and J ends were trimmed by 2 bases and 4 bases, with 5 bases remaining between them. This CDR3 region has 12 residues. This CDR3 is CASSIRGETQYF. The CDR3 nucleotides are TGTGCCAGTAGTATAAGAGGAGAGACCCAGTACTTC.

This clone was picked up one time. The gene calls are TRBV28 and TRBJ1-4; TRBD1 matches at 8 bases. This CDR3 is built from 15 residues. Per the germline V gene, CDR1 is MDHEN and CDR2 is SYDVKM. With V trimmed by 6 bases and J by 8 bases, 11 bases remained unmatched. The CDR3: CASSIQTGEDEKLFF. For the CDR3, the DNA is TGTGCCAGCAGCATTCAGACAGGGGAAGACGAAAAACTGTTTTTT. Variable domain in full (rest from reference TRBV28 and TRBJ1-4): DVKVTQSSRYLVKRTGEKVFLECVQDMDHENMFWYRQDPGLGLRLIYFSYDVKMKEKGDIPEGYSVSREKKERFSLILESASTNQTSMYLCASSIQTGEDEKLFFGSGTQLSVL.

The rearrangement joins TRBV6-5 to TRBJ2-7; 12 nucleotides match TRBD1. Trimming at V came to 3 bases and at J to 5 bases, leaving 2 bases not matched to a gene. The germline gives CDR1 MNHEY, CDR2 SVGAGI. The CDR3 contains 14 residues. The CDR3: CASSYRDRGHEQYF. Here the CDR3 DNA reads TGTGCCAGCAGTTATCGGGACAGGGGGCACGAGCAGTACTTC.

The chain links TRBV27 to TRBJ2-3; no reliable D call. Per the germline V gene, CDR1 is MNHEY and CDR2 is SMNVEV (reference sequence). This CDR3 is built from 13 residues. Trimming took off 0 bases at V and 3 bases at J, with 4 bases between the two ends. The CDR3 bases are TGTGCCAGCAGTTTATCGAGGACAGATACGCAGTATTTT. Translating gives CASSLSRTDTQYF.

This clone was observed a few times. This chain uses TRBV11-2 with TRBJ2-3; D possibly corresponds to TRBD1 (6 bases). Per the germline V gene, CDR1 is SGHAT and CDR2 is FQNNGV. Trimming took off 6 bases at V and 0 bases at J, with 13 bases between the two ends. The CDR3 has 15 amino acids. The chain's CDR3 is CASRATGPSTDTQYF. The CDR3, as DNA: TGTGCCAGCAGGGCTACAGGGCCCAGCACAGATACGCAGTATTTT.

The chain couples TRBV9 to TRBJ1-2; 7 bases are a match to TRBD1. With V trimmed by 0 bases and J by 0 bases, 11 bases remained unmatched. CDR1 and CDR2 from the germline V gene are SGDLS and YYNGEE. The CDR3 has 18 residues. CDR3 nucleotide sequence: TGTGCCAGCAGCGTAGAGGGGACAGCATACCTCCCTAACTATGGCTACACCTTC. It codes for CASSVEGTAYLPNYGYTF.

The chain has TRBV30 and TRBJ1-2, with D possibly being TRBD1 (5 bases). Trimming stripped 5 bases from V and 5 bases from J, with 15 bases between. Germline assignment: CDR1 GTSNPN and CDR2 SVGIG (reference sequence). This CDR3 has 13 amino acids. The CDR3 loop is CAWAPGGGYGYTF. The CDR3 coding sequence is TGTGCCTGGGCCCCTGGGGGGGGGTATGGCTACACCTTC.

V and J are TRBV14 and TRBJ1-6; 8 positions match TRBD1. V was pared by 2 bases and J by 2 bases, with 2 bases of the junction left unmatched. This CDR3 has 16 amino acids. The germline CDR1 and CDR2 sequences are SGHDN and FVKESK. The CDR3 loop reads CASSQTGGTYNSPLHF. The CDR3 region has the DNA TGTGCCAGCAGCCAAACAGGGGGGACCTATAATTCACCCCTCCACTTT.

CDR3 region: CASSQEGGLVSNQPQHF. Written as DNA, the CDR3 is TGCGCCAGCAGCCAAGAGGGAGGGCTTGTTAGCAATCAGCCCCAGCATTTT. The rearrangement joins TRBV4-1 to TRBJ1-5; no firm D call. Germline loops: CDR1 MGHRA, CDR2 YSYEKL. The CDR3 is 17 amino acids. V was shortened by 0 bases and J by 0 bases, with 12 bases between the two germline ends.

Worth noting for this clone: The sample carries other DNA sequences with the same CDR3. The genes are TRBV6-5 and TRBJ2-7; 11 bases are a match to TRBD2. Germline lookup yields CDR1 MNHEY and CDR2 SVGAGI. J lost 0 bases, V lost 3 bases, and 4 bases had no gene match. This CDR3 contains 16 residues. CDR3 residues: CASSYSLAGGSYEQYF. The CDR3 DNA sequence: TGTGCCAGCAGTTATTCTCTAGCGGGGGGCTCCTACGAGCAGTACTTC.

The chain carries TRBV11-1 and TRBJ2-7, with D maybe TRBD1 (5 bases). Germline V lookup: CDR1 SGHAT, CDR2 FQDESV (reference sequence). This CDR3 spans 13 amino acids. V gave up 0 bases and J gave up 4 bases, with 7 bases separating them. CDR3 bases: TGTGCCAGCAGCTTAGCGACAGAATACGAGCAGTACTTC. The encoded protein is CASSLATEYEQYF.

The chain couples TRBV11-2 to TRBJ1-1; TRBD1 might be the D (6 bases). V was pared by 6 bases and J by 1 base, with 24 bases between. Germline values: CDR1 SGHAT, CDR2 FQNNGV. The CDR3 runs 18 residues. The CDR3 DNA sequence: TGTGCCAGCAGACAATTACGGGAGGGGGTTTGGTGGAACACTGAAGCTTTCTTT. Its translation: CASRQLREGVWWNTEAFF.

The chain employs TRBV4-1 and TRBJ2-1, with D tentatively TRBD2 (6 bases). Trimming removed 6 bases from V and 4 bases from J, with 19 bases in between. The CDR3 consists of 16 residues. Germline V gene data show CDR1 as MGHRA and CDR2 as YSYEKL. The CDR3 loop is CASRPHNTGVYNEQFF. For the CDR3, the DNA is TGCGCCAGCAGGCCCCACAATACGGGGGTTTACAATGAGCAGTTCTTC.

CDR3 in amino acids: CASSPQGEGELFF. CDR3 sequence (DNA): TGCGCCAGCAGCCCTCAGGGGGAGGGGGAGCTGTTTTTT. The chain links TRBV4-1 to TRBJ2-2; 7 positions agree with TRBD1. CDR3 length: 13 residues. Germline CDR1 and CDR2: MGHRA and YSYEKL. Trimming at V came to 4 bases and at J to 8 bases, leaving 4 bases not matched to a gene.

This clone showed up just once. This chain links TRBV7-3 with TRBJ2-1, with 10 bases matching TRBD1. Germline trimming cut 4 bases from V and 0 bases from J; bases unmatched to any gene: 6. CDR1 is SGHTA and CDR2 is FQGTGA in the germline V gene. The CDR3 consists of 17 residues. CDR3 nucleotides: TGTGCCAGCAGCTCAAGGACAGGGGGGTCCTCCTACAATGAGCAGTTCTTC. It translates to CASSSRTGGSSYNEQFF.

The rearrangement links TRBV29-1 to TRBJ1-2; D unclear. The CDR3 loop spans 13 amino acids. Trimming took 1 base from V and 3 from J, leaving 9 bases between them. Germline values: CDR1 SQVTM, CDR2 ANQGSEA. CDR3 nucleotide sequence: TGCAGCGTTGAAGGTCCTGCAGACTATGGCTACACCTTC. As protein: CSVEGPADYGYTF.

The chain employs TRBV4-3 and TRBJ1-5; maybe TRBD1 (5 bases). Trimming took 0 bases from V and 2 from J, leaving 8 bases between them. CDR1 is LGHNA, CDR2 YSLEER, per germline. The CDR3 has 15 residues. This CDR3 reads CASSQEPRGNQPQHF. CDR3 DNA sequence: TGCGCCAGCAGCCAAGAACCCAGGGGCAATCAGCCCCAGCATTTT.

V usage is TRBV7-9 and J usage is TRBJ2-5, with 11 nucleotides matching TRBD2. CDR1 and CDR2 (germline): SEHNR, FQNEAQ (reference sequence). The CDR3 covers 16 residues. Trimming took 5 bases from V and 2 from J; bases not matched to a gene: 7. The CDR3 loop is CASSPAGLAEQETQYF. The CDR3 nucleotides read TGTGCCAGCAGCCCGGCGGGACTAGCGGAACAAGAGACCCAGTACTTC.

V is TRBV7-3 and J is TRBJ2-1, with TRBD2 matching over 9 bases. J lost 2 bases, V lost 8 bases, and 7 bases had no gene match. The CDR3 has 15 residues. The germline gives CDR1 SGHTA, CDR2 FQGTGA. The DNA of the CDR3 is TGTGCCAGCGGAAAAGCGGGGGGAACCTACAATGAGCAGTTCTTC. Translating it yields CASGKAGGTYNEQFF.

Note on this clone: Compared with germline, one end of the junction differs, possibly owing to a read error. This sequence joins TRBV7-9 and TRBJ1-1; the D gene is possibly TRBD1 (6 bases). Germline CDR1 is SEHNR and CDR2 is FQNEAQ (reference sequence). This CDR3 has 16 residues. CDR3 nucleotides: TGTTCCAGCAGCTTTCCCCGGGACACACTGAACACTGAAGCTTTCTTT. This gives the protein CSSSFPRDTLNTEAFF.

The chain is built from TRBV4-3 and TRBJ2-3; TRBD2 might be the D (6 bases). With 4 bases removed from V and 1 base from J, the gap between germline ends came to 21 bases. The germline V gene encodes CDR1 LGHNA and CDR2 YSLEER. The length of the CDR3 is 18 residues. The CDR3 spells CASSLKPGTPRGTDTQYF. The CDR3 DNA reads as TGCGCCAGCAGCCTAAAACCTGGGACTCCGCGGGGCACAGATACGCAGTATTTT.

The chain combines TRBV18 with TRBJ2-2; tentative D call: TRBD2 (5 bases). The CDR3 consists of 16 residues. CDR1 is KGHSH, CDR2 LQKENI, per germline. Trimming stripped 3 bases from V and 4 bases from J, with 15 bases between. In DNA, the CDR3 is TGTGCCAGCTCACCGCTCGGGGTAAAGGTCACCGGGGAGCTGTTTTTT. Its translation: CASSPLGVKVTGELFF.

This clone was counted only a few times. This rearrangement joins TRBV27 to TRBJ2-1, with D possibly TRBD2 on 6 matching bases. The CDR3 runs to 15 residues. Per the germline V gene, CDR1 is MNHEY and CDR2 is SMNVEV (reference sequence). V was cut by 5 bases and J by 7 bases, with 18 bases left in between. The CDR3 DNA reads TGTGCCAGCAGTAGGGAACCGGGGGTTTGGAATGAGCAGTTCTTC. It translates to CASSREPGVWNEQFF.

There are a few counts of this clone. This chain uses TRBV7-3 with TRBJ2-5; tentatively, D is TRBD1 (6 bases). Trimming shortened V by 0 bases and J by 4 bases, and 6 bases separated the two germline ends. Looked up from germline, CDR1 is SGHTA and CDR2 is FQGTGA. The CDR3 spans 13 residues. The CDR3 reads CASSLTDRETQYF. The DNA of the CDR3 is TGTGCCAGCAGCTTAACGGACAGAGAGACCCAGTACTTC. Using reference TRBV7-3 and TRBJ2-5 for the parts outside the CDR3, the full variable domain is GAGVSQTPSNKVTEKGKYVELRCDPISGHTALYWYRQSLGQGPEFLIYFQGTGAADDSGLPNDRFFAVRPEGSVSTLKIQRTERGDSAVYLCASSLTDRETQYFGPGTRLLVL.

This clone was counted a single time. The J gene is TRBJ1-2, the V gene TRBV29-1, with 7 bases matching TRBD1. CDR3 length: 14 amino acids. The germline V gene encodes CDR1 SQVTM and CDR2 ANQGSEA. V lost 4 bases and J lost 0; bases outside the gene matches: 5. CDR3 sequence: CSVAPGTANYGYTF. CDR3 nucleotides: TGCAGCGTTGCCCCCGGGACAGCTAACTATGGCTACACCTTC.

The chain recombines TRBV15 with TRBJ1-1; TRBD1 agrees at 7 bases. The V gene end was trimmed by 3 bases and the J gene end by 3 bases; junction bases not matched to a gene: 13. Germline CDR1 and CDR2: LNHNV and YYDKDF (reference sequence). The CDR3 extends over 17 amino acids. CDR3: CATSRITGAKGYTEAFF. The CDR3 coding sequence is TGTGCCACCAGCAGGATCACAGGGGCGAAAGGGTACACTGAAGCTTTCTTT.

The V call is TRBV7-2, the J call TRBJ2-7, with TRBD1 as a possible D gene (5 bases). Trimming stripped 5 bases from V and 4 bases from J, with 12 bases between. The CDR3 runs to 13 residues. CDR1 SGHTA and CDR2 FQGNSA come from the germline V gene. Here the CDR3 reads CASSLDSRYEQYF. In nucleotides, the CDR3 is TGTGCCAGCAGCCTCGACAGCAGATACGAGCAGTACTTC.

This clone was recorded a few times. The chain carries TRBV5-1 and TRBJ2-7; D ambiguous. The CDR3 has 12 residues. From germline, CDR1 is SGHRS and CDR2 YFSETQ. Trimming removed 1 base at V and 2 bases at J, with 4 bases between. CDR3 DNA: TGCGCCAGCAGCTTGTACACCTACGAGCAGTACTTC. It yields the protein CASSLYTYEQYF. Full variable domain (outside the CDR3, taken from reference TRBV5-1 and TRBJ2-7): KAGVTQTPRYLIKTRGQQVTLSCSPISGHRSVSWYQQTPGQGLQFLFEYFSETQRNKGNFPGRFSGRQFSNSRSEMNVSTLELGDSALYLCASSLYTYEQYFGPGTRLTVT.